The 4 T cell receptor beta chains presented below share a single source sample, sequenced in a study of cytomegalovirus exposure and HLA in healthy donors. PCR was performed using 60 Vbeta and 13 Jbeta primers. Profiled with immunoSEQ multiplex PCR; TCRdb holds only in-frame clones, not every one. The sample holds around 140,000 clones; approximately 78% are singletons and the top ten take roughly 2.9%. Sample: PBMCs. These receptors all come from a female donor in good health and CMV-seronegative.

The rearrangement uses TRBV5-4 and TRBJ2-7, with TRBD1 matching 8 bases. J lost 0 bases, V lost 6 bases, and 2 bases had no gene match. Germline CDR1 SGHNT, CDR2 YYREEE (reference sequence). This CDR3 is 13 amino acids long. This CDR3 is CASIDRGSYEQYF. The CDR3 bases are TGTGCCAGCATCGACAGGGGCTCCTACGAGCAGTACTTC. Looking up the rest from reference TRBV5-4 and TRBJ2-7 gives the full variable domain: ETGVTQSPTHLIKTRGQQVTLRCSSQSGHNTVSWYQQALGQGPQFIFQYYREEENGRGNFPPRFSGLQFPNYSSELNVNALELDDSALYLCASIDRGSYEQYFGPGTRLTVT.

There are a few counts of this clone. The chain uses TRBV4-1 and TRBJ2-7; tentatively, D is TRBD1 (7 bases). The CDR3 spans 14 residues. V was clipped by 5 bases and J by 4 bases, with 15 bases between them. In germline, CDR1 is MGHRA, CDR2 YSYEKL. The CDR3 DNA sequence: TGCGCCAGCAGCGGGCGGGGACAGCCGTACGAGCAGTACTTC. This gives the protein CASSGRGQPYEQYF.

In its sample, this clone was seen a few times. The chain recombines TRBV5-4 with TRBJ1-1; D gene unclear. The CDR3 is 11 residues long. From germline, CDR1 is SGHNT and CDR2 YYREEE (reference sequence). With 6 bases removed from V and 1 base from J, the gap between germline ends came to 4 bases. CDR3 in amino acids: CASTGNTEAFF. For the CDR3, the DNA is TGTGCCAGCACGGGGAACACTGAAGCTTTCTTT.

The V call is TRBV28, the J call TRBJ1-5; the D gene is possibly TRBD1 (6 bases). CDR1 and CDR2 (germline): MDHEN, SYDVKM. The CDR3 runs 13 residues. Trimming stripped 10 bases from V and 4 bases from J, with 14 bases between. CDR3 sequence: CATRLGTNQPQHF. CDR3 sequence (DNA): TGTGCCACTCGATTAGGGACAAATCAGCCCCAGCATTTT.